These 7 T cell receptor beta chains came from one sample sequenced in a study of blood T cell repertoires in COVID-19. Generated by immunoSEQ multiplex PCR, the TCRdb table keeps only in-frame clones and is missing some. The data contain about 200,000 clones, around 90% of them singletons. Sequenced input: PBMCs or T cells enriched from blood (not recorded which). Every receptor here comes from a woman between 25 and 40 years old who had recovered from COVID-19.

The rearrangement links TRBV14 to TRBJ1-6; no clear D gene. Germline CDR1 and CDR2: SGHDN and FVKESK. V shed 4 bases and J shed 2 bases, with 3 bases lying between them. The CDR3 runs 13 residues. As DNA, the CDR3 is TGTGCCAGCAGCCCGGCCTATAATTCACCCCTCCACTTT. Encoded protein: CASSPAYNSPLHF.

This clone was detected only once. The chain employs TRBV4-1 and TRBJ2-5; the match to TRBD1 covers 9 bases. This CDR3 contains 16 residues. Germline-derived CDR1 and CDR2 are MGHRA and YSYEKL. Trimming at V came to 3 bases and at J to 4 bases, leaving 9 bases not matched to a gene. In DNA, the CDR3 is TGCGCCAGCAGCCAGAAGCTTCCGGGACAGGGAGAGACCCAGTACTTC. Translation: CASSQKLPGQGETQYF.

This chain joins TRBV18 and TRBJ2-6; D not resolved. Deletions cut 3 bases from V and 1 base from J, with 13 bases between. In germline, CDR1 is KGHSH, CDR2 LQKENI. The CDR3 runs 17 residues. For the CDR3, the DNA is TGTGCCAGCTCACCTGGGCAGTTCCTATCTGGGGCCAACGTCCTGACTTTC. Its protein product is CASSPGQFLSGANVLTF.

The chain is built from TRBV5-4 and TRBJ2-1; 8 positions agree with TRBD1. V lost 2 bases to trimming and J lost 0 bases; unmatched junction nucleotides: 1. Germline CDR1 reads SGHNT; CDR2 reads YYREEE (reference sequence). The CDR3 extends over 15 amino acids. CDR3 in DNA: TGTGCCAGCAGCTTTGACAGGGGCTCCTACAATGAGCAGTTCTTC. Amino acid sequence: CASSFDRGSYNEQFF.

CDR3 sequence (DNA): TGTGCCAGCAGTTTTTGGAACCCGGGGAACACTGAAGCTTTCTTT. It specifies CASSFWNPGNTEAFF. J is TRBJ1-1 and V is TRBV6-5; D gene ambiguous. This CDR3 is 15 amino acids long. With 4 bases removed from V and 1 base from J, the gap between germline ends came to 13 bases. Looked up from germline, CDR1 is MNHEY and CDR2 is SVGAGI.

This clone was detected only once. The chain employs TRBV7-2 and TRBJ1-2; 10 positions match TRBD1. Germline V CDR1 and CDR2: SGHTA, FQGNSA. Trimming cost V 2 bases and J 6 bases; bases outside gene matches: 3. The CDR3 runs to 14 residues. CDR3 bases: TGTGCCAGCAGCTTATTGACAGGGGGCCATGGCTACACCTTC. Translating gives CASSLLTGGHGYTF.

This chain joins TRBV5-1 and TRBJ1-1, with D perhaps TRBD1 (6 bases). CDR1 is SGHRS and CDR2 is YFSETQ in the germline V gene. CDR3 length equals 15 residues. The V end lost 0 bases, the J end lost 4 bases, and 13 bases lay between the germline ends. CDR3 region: CASSLASTGSTEAFF. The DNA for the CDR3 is TGCGCCAGCAGCTTGGCCTCGACAGGAAGCACTGAAGCTTTCTTT.